A selection of T cell receptor beta chains follows, all from one sample in a study of technical replicates of blood from a handful of donors. The assay was immunoSEQ multiplex PCR, and TCRdb's table has in-frame clones only and misses some. The sample lists tens of thousands of clones, roughly 94% occurring once. The sample comprised T cells isolated from PBMCs. All receptors derive from a human donor in good health. The CDR3 runs from the conserved cysteine through the conserved F or W. Fields, in order: D gene, V gene, J gene, clone size, CDR3 protein, CDR3 DNA. The D gene is left open where the match is weak. The size of a clone is reported for some rows only, either as once, few or many, or as a class for expanded clones.

d_call: NA
v_call: TRBV5-1
j_call: TRBJ2-7
clone_size: NA
cdr3_aa: CASSLGNYEQYF
cdr3_nt: TGCGCCAGCAGCTTGGGTAACTACGAGCAGTACTTC

d_call: NA
v_call: TRBV5-1
j_call: TRBJ2-7
clone_size: NA
cdr3_aa: CASSLQGYEQYF
cdr3_nt: TGCGCCAGCAGCTTACAGGGCTACGAGCAGTACTTC

d_call: TRBD1
v_call: TRBV28
j_call: TRBJ1-1
clone_size: NA
cdr3_aa: CASSFPTGRTEAFF
cdr3_nt: TGTGCCAGCAGTTTTCCGACAGGGAGGACTGAAGCTTTCTTT

d_call: TRBD2
v_call: TRBV11-2
j_call: TRBJ2-7
clone_size: NA
cdr3_aa: CASSYSGGVYEQYF
cdr3_nt: TGTGCCAGCAGCTATAGCGGGGGGGTTTACGAGCAGTACTTC

d_call: TRBD2
v_call: TRBV7-8
j_call: TRBJ2-4
clone_size: NA
cdr3_aa: CASSPARTSGELAKNIQYF
cdr3_nt: TGTGCCAGCAGCCCCGCGCGGACTAGCGGGGAACTAGCCAAAAACATTCAGTACTTC

d_call: NA
v_call: TRBV6-5
j_call: TRBJ1-1
clone_size: NA
cdr3_aa: CASKAGAGLTEAFF
cdr3_nt: TGTGCCAGCAAGGCAGGGGCTGGGTTGACTGAAGCTTTCTTT

d_call: TRBD1
v_call: TRBV7-9
j_call: TRBJ2-3
clone_size: NA
cdr3_aa: CASSLVRGTGTQYF
cdr3_nt: TGTGCCAGCAGCTTAGTACGCGGGACAGGTACGCAGTATTTT

d_call: TRBD1
v_call: TRBV28
j_call: TRBJ1-2
clone_size: NA
cdr3_aa: CASSLGQGTFNYGYTF
cdr3_nt: TGTGCCAGCAGTTTAGGACAGGGTACATTTAACTATGGCTACACCTTC

d_call: NA
v_call: TRBV5-1
j_call: TRBJ1-1
clone_size: NA
cdr3_aa: CASSLGQTAFF
cdr3_nt: TGCGCCAGCAGCCTCGGACAGACGGCTTTCTTT

d_call: NA
v_call: TRBV11-1
j_call: TRBJ1-6
clone_size: NA
cdr3_aa: CASSLGRGGHSPLHF
cdr3_nt: TGTGCCAGCAGCTTGGGAAGGGGTGGCCACTCACCCCTCCACTTT

d_call: TRBD1
v_call: TRBV11-3
j_call: TRBJ1-1
clone_size: NA
cdr3_aa: CASSTPGQPNTEAFF
cdr3_nt: TGTGCCAGCAGCACTCCGGGACAGCCGAACACTGAAGCTTTCTTT

d_call: TRBD2
v_call: TRBV5-8
j_call: TRBJ2-2
clone_size: NA
cdr3_aa: CASSRTSGVTGELFF
cdr3_nt: TGTGCCAGCAGCCGGACTAGCGGGGTGACCGGGGAGCTGTTTTTT

d_call: TRBD1
v_call: TRBV5-6
j_call: TRBJ1-4
clone_size: NA
cdr3_aa: CASSIAWDRDYTTNEKLFF
cdr3_nt: TGTGCCAGCAGCATCGCCTGGGACAGGGACTACACAACTAATGAAAAACTGTTTTTT

d_call: TRBD1
v_call: TRBV27
j_call: TRBJ2-7
clone_size: NA
cdr3_aa: CASSPSSLRDRGSYEQYF
cdr3_nt: TGTGCCAGCAGTCCCTCAAGCCTCCGGGACAGGGGGTCCTACGAGCAGTACTTC

d_call: TRBD1
v_call: TRBV19
j_call: TRBJ2-1
clone_size: NA
cdr3_aa: CASRPYSGTALPDEQFF
cdr3_nt: TGTGCCAGTAGACCTTACTCCGGGACAGCTCTACCCGATGAGCAGTTCTTC

d_call: NA
v_call: TRBV7-2
j_call: TRBJ2-7
clone_size: NA
cdr3_aa: CASSFSGTITYEQYF
cdr3_nt: TGTGCCAGCAGCTTTTCCGGGACAATCACCTACGAGCAGTACTTC

d_call: NA
v_call: TRBV6-5
j_call: TRBJ2-7
clone_size: NA
cdr3_aa: CASSYSGGPYEQYF
cdr3_nt: TGTGCCAGCAGTTACTCAGGGGGTCCCTACGAGCAGTACTTC

d_call: NA
v_call: TRBV19
j_call: TRBJ2-2
clone_size: NA
cdr3_aa: CASSRPGNTGELFF
cdr3_nt: TGTGCCAGTAGTAGGCCGGGAAACACCGGGGAGCTGTTTTTT

d_call: NA
v_call: TRBV9
j_call: TRBJ1-2
clone_size: once
cdr3_aa: CASSVDGGTNYGYTF
cdr3_nt: TGTGCCAGCAGCGTAGATGGGGGGACTAACTATGGCTACACCTTC

d_call: TRBD1
v_call: TRBV29-1
j_call: TRBJ2-1
clone_size: NA
cdr3_aa: CSTYRGLGQFF
cdr3_nt: TGCAGCACGTACAGGGGGTTAGGGCAGTTCTTC

d_call: TRBD2
v_call: TRBV6-5
j_call: TRBJ2-3
clone_size: NA
cdr3_aa: CASTSGSAGADTQYF
cdr3_nt: TGTGCCAGCACAAGCGGGAGTGCAGGCGCAGATACGCAGTATTTT

d_call: TRBD1
v_call: TRBV28
j_call: TRBJ1-5
clone_size: NA
cdr3_aa: CASSLPTGNQPQHF
cdr3_nt: TGTGCCAGCAGTCTGCCGACAGGGAATCAGCCCCAGCATTTT

d_call: TRBD2
v_call: TRBV7-9
j_call: TRBJ2-3
clone_size: once
cdr3_aa: CASRDRGLAGELDTQYF
cdr3_nt: TGTGCCAGCAGGGACAGGGGACTAGCGGGAGAATTAGATACGCAGTATTTT

d_call: TRBD1
v_call: TRBV27
j_call: TRBJ2-7
clone_size: NA
cdr3_aa: CASSSGQGAIYEQYF
cdr3_nt: TGTGCCAGCAGTTCCGGACAGGGGGCGATCTACGAGCAGTACTTC

d_call: TRBD1
v_call: TRBV5-1
j_call: TRBJ2-7
clone_size: NA
cdr3_aa: CASSPGTDPYEQYF
cdr3_nt: TGCGCCAGCAGCCCGGGGACAGACCCCTACGAGCAGTACTTC

d_call: TRBD2
v_call: TRBV6-1
j_call: TRBJ2-2
clone_size: NA
cdr3_aa: CASSRTSGATGELFF
cdr3_nt: TGTGCCAGCAGTAGGACTAGCGGGGCCACCGGGGAGCTGTTTTTT

d_call: NA
v_call: TRBV2
j_call: TRBJ2-1
clone_size: NA
cdr3_aa: CASSWTTPGNEQFF
cdr3_nt: TGTGCCAGCAGTTGGACGACACCGGGGAATGAGCAGTTCTTC

d_call: TRBD1
v_call: TRBV4-2
j_call: TRBJ1-5
clone_size: NA
cdr3_aa: CASSQDPRGQAYLSQHF
cdr3_nt: TGTGCCAGCAGCCAAGATCCTAGGGGACAGGCTTATCTGTCCCAGCATTTT

d_call: TRBD1
v_call: TRBV19
j_call: TRBJ1-4
clone_size: NA
cdr3_aa: CASSIFRTGDEKLFF
cdr3_nt: TGTGCCAGTAGTATTTTCAGGACAGGTGATGAAAAACTGTTTTTT

d_call: TRBD1
v_call: TRBV5-4
j_call: TRBJ2-7
clone_size: NA
cdr3_aa: CASSSPQGSEQYF
cdr3_nt: TGTGCCAGCAGCTCACCACAGGGGTCCGAGCAGTACTTC

d_call: NA
v_call: TRBV29-1
j_call: TRBJ2-7
clone_size: NA
cdr3_aa: CSVEDPAGKTYEQYF
cdr3_nt: TGCAGCGTTGAAGATCCGGCCGGGAAAACCTACGAGCAGTACTTC

d_call: TRBD1
v_call: TRBV4-1
j_call: TRBJ2-1
clone_size: NA
cdr3_aa: CASSQRGGHNEQFF
cdr3_nt: TGCGCCAGCAGCCAACGAGGGGGCCACAATGAGCAGTTCTTC

d_call: NA
v_call: TRBV7-9
j_call: TRBJ2-7
clone_size: NA
cdr3_aa: CASRERIAVPDEQQYF
cdr3_nt: TGTGCCAGCAGGGAACGGATCGCGGTGCCGGATGAGCAGCAGTACTTC

d_call: TRBD1
v_call: TRBV6-5
j_call: TRBJ2-5
clone_size: NA
cdr3_aa: CASSYSDRGRETQYF
cdr3_nt: TGTGCCAGCAGTTACTCCGACAGGGGGCGCGAGACCCAGTACTTC

d_call: TRBD2
v_call: TRBV28
j_call: TRBJ2-7
clone_size: NA
cdr3_aa: CGSRLAGTYEQYF
cdr3_nt: TGTGGCTCAAGGCTAGCGGGAACCTACGAGCAGTACTTC

d_call: TRBD2
v_call: TRBV4-1
j_call: TRBJ2-7
clone_size: NA
cdr3_aa: CASSSGTSGYEQYF
cdr3_nt: TGCGCCAGCAGCTCCGGGACTAGCGGGTACGAGCAGTACTTC

d_call: TRBD1
v_call: TRBV5-1
j_call: TRBJ1-3
clone_size: NA
cdr3_aa: CASTPTGAGNTIYF
cdr3_nt: TGCGCCAGCACTCCGACAGGGGCTGGAAACACCATATATTTT

d_call: TRBD2
v_call: TRBV6-5
j_call: TRBJ2-5
clone_size: NA
cdr3_aa: CASTTGLAEETQYF
cdr3_nt: TGTGCCAGCACCACGGGACTAGCGGAAGAGACCCAGTACTTC

d_call: NA
v_call: TRBV14
j_call: TRBJ1-2
clone_size: NA
cdr3_aa: CASSQVIDSVHGYTF
cdr3_nt: TGTGCCAGCAGCCAAGTAATCGACAGTGTCCATGGCTACACCTTC

d_call: NA
v_call: TRBV6-1
j_call: TRBJ2-7
clone_size: NA
cdr3_aa: CASSVLQGYEQYF
cdr3_nt: TGTGCCAGCAGTGTATTACAGGGCTACGAGCAGTACTTC

d_call: TRBD1
v_call: TRBV5-1
j_call: TRBJ1-4
clone_size: NA
cdr3_aa: CASSSTPQTGINEKLFF
cdr3_nt: TGCGCCAGCAGCTCGACCCCGCAGACAGGGATTAATGAAAAACTGTTTTTT

d_call: NA
v_call: TRBV5-1
j_call: TRBJ1-4
clone_size: once
cdr3_aa: CASSPYLRAGGEKLFF
cdr3_nt: TGCGCCAGCAGTCCCTATCTCAGGGCCGGGGGTGAAAAACTGTTTTTT

d_call: NA
v_call: TRBV5-4
j_call: TRBJ1-2
clone_size: NA
cdr3_aa: CASSLWSGNGGYTF
cdr3_nt: TGTGCCAGCAGCTTATGGTCAGGGAATGGTGGCTACACCTTC

d_call: TRBD2
v_call: TRBV28
j_call: TRBJ2-7
clone_size: NA
cdr3_aa: CASIEERERSEQYF
cdr3_nt: TGTGCCAGCATTGAGGAGCGGGAAAGGAGCGAGCAGTACTTC

d_call: TRBD1
v_call: TRBV28
j_call: TRBJ1-2
clone_size: NA
cdr3_aa: CASVPGQGGGYTF
cdr3_nt: TGTGCCAGCGTACCGGGACAGGGCGGTGGCTACACCTTC